These 19 T cell receptor beta chains were sequenced from one sample in a study of blood T cells in healthy people across ages. A second PCR, run for about 7 to 11 cycles, used a sample-barcoded 5' primer plus a J-beta primer mix. TCRdb used MiXCR to reprocess the 5' RACE reads, holding one entry per CDR3 protein. The table includes about 780,000 distinct CDR3 sequences, under 30% detected once. In addition, the sample was reused for a study of T cells of mothers and their children.

Sequencing input: blood. These receptors were taken from a boy aged 5 to 17 in good health.

J is TRBJ2-1 and V is TRBV5-1, with D hard to call. V was trimmed by 4 bases and J by 10 bases, leaving 12 bases between them. This CDR3 spans 12 amino acids. The germline V gene encodes CDR1 SGHRS and CDR2 YFSETQ. The CDR3 sequence: CASSLLDGEQFF. The CDR3 DNA reads TGCGCCAGCAGCCTCCTAGACGGAGAGCAGTTCTTC.

CDR3 bases: TGCAGTGCTAAACCAGGGGGGGGCGGAGCTGAAGCTTTCTTT. Residues: CSAKPGGGGAEAFF. The gene calls are TRBV20-1 and TRBJ1-1; 7 nucleotides match TRBD1. V dropped 4 bases and J dropped 6; count of bases not matched to a gene: 11. Per germline, CDR1 DFQATT and CDR2 SNEGSKA (reference sequence). The CDR3 runs to 14 residues.

J is TRBJ2-6 and V is TRBV11-2; unclear D gene. This CDR3 has 15 amino acids. Germline-derived CDR1 and CDR2 are SGHAT and FQNNGV. Trimming removed 5 bases from V and 3 bases from J, with 11 bases in between. Here the CDR3 reads CASSPQLGGANVLTF. The CDR3 coding sequence is TGTGCCAGCAGCCCCCAGCTGGGTGGGGCCAACGTCCTGACTTTC.

This chain links TRBV7-9 with TRBJ1-1; TRBD1 might be the D (5 bases). The CDR3 length is 12 residues. Germline-derived CDR1 and CDR2 are SEHNR and FQNEAQ (reference sequence). The ends were cut back, 2 bases at V and 11 bases at J, with 12 bases in the middle. In nucleotides, the CDR3 is TGTGCCAGCAGCTTAACGGAGGGACTCGCTTTCTTT. Protein: CASSLTEGLAFF.

The V call is TRBV20-1, the J call TRBJ2-7; D gene unclear. V gave up 3 bases and J gave up 3 bases, with 12 bases separating them. Germline CDR1 and CDR2: DFQATT and SNEGSKA (reference sequence). This CDR3 has 13 amino acids. CDR3 loop: CSASEDPSYEQYF. The CDR3 DNA reads TGCAGTGCTAGTGAGGACCCGAGCTACGAGCAGTACTTC.

The V gene is TRBV2, the J gene TRBJ2-5, with D perhaps being TRBD1 or TRBD2 (7 bases each). Trimming left V 6 bases short and J 5 bases short, with 28 bases between. The germline gives CDR1 SNHLY, CDR2 FYNNEI. The CDR3 has 18 amino acids. The CDR3 nucleotides are TGTGCCAGCAGGGCTCTACAGGGGACTACTCCTCCGGGTGAGACCCAGTACTTC. This codes for CASRALQGTTPPGETQYF.

This clonotype was observed a few times. The CDR3 loop reads CASRTSTTGELFF. The CDR3 nucleotides read TGTGCCAGCAGAACTAGCACCACCGGGGAGCTGTTTTTT. The chain is built from TRBV6-6 and TRBJ2-2; TRBD2 might be the D (6 bases). This CDR3 contains 13 residues. The germline CDR1 and CDR2 sequences are MNHNY and SVGAGI (reference sequence). The V gene lost 6 bases and the J gene lost 4 bases, with 9 bases spanning the gap.

The CDR3 region has the DNA TGCAGTGCTAGACCGTCCCAAGGGGGCTATGAAAAACTGTTTTTT. This gives the protein CSARPSQGGYEKLFF. J is TRBJ1-4 and V is TRBV20-1, with TRBD1 identical over 7 bases. This CDR3 is 15 amino acids long. Germline values: CDR1 DFQATT, CDR2 SNEGSKA (reference sequence). Unmatched junction bases numbered 9, after V lost 2 bases and J lost 6 bases.

This clonotype was picked up a small number of times. The V and J genes are TRBV20-1 and TRBJ2-1; 7 bases align to TRBD2. The CDR3 is 14 residues long. Germline V lookup: CDR1 DFQATT, CDR2 SNEGSKA (reference sequence). The trim removed 4 bases at V and 0 bases at J, leaving 3 bases unmatched. The CDR3 DNA sequence: TGCAGTGCTACCGCTAGCGGCTCCTACAATGAGCAGTTCTTC. Its translation is CSATASGSYNEQFF.

This clonotype was found a few times. At one end, the junction sequence differs from germline, possibly due to a read error. The chain is built from TRBV7-7 and TRBJ2-5; D gene ambiguous. Per germline, CDR1 SSHAT and CDR2 FNYEAQ (reference sequence). This CDR3 has 13 amino acids. The CDR3 reads CASSPGRLETQYF. CDR3 in DNA: TGTGCCAGCAGCCCAGGCCGCCTGGAGACTCAGTACTTC. Complete variable domain (other parts from reference TRBV7-7 and TRBJ2-5): GAGVSQSPRYKVTKRGQDVTLRCDPISSHATLYWYQQALGQGPEFLTYFNYEAQPDKSGLPSDRFSAERPEGSISTLTIQRTEQRDSAMYRCASSPGRLETQYFGPGTRLLVL.

In regard to this clonotype: A read error may produce the germline difference seen at one junction end. The chain carries TRBV13 and TRBJ2-7, with TRBD2 identical over 7 bases. This CDR3 has 14 residues. Germline-derived CDR1 and CDR2 are PRHDT and FYEKMQ (reference sequence). Here the CDR3 reads CASSSAGPSYEQYF. Here the CDR3 DNA reads TGTGCCAGCAGCTCAGCGGGGCCCTCCTACGAGCAGTATTTC. Looking up the rest from reference TRBV13 and TRBJ2-7 gives the full variable domain: AAGVIQSPRHLIKEKRETATLKCYPIPRHDTVYWYQQGPGQDPQFLISFYEKMQSDKGSIPDRFSAQQFSDYHSELNMSSLELGDSALYFCASSSAGPSYEQYFGPGTRLTVT.

The rearrangement links TRBV28 to TRBJ2-5; the D is unclear. Looked up from germline, CDR1 is MDHEN and CDR2 is SYDVKM. The V end was cut by 6 bases, the J end by 4 bases, with 12 bases between. The CDR3 is 13 residues long. Written as DNA, the CDR3 is TGTGCCAGCAGGAAAGGTTATCGAGAGACCCAGTACTTC. This gives the protein CASRKGYRETQYF.

This clonotype was recorded a few times. The junction differs from germline at one of its ends, possibly a read error. The V call is TRBV19, the J call TRBJ2-5; 9 bases match TRBD2. CDR1 LNHDA and CDR2 SQIVND come from the germline V gene (reference sequence). The CDR3 sequence is 16 residues long. CDR3 residues: CASSDSGGPTGETQCF. The DNA for the CDR3 is TGTGCCAGTAGCGATAGCGGGGGCCCGACCGGGGAGACCCAGTGCTTC. The whole variable domain, filled in from reference TRBV19 and TRBJ2-5, reads DGGITQSPKYLFRKEGQNVTLSCEQNLNHDAMYWYRQDPGQGLRLIYYSQIVNDFQKGDIAEGYSVSREKKESFPLTVTSAQKNPTAFYLCASSDSGGPTGETQCFGPGTRLLVL.

V is TRBV9 and J is TRBJ1-1; D not certain. CDR3 size: 16 residues. Trimming took off 0 bases at V and 3 bases at J, with 15 bases between the two ends. Germline V CDR1 and CDR2: SGDLS, YYNGEE. CDR3 residues: CASSVEPSGRDTEAFF. The CDR3 region has the DNA TGTGCCAGCAGCGTAGAGCCCTCCGGGCGGGACACTGAAGCTTTCTTT.

This clonotype was counted many times. The gene calls are TRBV11-2 and TRBJ1-5, with no clear D. This CDR3 is built from 14 residues. V was trimmed by 2 bases and J by 2 bases, leaving 7 bases between them. CDR1 SGHAT and CDR2 FQNNGV come from the germline V gene. CDR3 amino acids: CASSLLGRNQPQHF. CDR3 DNA sequence: TGTGCCAGCAGCTTATTGGGTCGCAATCAGCCCCAGCATTTT.

The chain links TRBV18 to TRBJ1-1; D remains unclear. Germline V gene lookup returns CDR1 KGHSH and CDR2 LQKENI. The CDR3 loop spans 15 amino acids. V was pared by 4 bases and J by 1 base, with 13 bases between. DNA for the CDR3: TGTGCCAGCTCACTCACCCCCGGCGGGAACACTGAAGCTTTCTTT. Its translation is CASSLTPGGNTEAFF.

This clonotype has only one observation. The junction shows a germline mismatch at one end, possibly a read error. The rearrangement links TRBV7-9 to TRBJ1-2; D uncertain. Germline CDR1 is SEHNR and CDR2 is FQNEAQ (reference sequence). The CDR3 consists of 15 residues. Here the CDR3 DNA reads TGTGCCGGCAGCTTAGAGTCGGCTATAGGCTATGGCTACACCTTC. As protein: CAGSLESAIGYGYTF.

This clonotype was found a few times. The chain couples TRBV9 to TRBJ2-3; D might be TRBD2 (5 bases). The CDR3 runs to 15 residues. Per the germline V gene, CDR1 is SGDLS and CDR2 is YYNGEE. Deletions cut 0 bases from V and 1 base from J, with 9 bases between. CDR3 residues: CASSVDGGRTDTQYF. The DNA of the CDR3 is TGTGCCAGCAGCGTAGATGGCGGGCGCACAGATACGCAGTATTTT.

V usage is TRBV6-1 and J usage is TRBJ1-3; 7 bases line up with TRBD1. Germline lookup yields CDR1 MNHNS and CDR2 SASEGT. The CDR3 totals 14 residues. The trim removed 9 bases at V and 2 bases at J, leaving 7 bases unmatched. The CDR3 sequence is CASVGTATGNTIYF. DNA for the CDR3: TGTGCCAGTGTTGGGACAGCCACTGGAAACACCATATATTTT.